This is a list of T cell receptor beta chains from one sample in a study of cytomegalovirus exposure and HLA in healthy donors. Using immunoSEQ multiplex PCR, the repertoire was profiled, and TCRdb retains in-frame clones only, with some absent. The repertoire holds about 190,000 clones, with 60% to 80% as singletons. The sample comprised PBMCs. All receptors come from a woman aged 18-30 years in good health and CMV-seronegative. The CDR3 runs from the conserved cysteine through the conserved F or W. The size of a clone is reported for some rows only, either as once, few or many, or as a class for expanded clones.

>TRBV9|TRBJ2-5|NA
CASSSGAWRGQETQYF
>TRBV19|TRBJ2-2|once
CASSIQGADTGELFF
>TRBV5-6|TRBJ2-3|NA
CASSLVTSASTDTQYF
>TRBV9|TRBJ2-5|once
CASSVEGAHSETQYF
>TRBV6-1|TRBJ2-1|few
CASSRDRVNEQFF
>TRBV7-9|TRBJ2-3|NA
CASGSEPGVARGPGDTQYF
>TRBV30|TRBJ1-1|NA
CAWSVDRGTEAFF
>TRBV7-9|TRBJ2-1|NA
CASSTGGFYNEQFF
>TRBV12-2|TRBJ1-2|NA
CASRPEDSRGYTF
>TRBV6-1|TRBJ2-7|NA
CASSASGSIHEQYF
>TRBV4-3|TRBJ2-5|NA
CASSQDRSQETQYF
>TRBV6-5|TRBJ2-7|NA
CASRVGTSGGYEQYF
>TRBV7-9|TRBJ1-1|few
CAGKSRRDLNTEAFF
>TRBV28|TRBJ1-1|NA
CASSSPWASSARDTEAFF
>TRBV2|TRBJ1-2|NA
CASGGQGLQGYGYTF
>TRBV7-3|TRBJ2-2|NA
CASSFSGQGVTGELFF
>TRBV4-2|TRBJ2-3|NA
CASSQASTRGDTQYF
>TRBV18|TRBJ1-1|NA
CASSPAPDNTEAFF
>TRBV29-1|TRBJ1-1|NA
CSVEGGANEAFF
>TRBV6-5|TRBJ2-7|NA
CASSYSATGRAGEQYF
>TRBV7-6|TRBJ1-1|NA
CASSLPPEGLTEAFF
>TRBV25-1|TRBJ2-1|NA
CASSEVLEGYNEQFF
>TRBV7-8|TRBJ2-7|NA
CASSLPGGGYEQYF
>TRBV30|TRBJ1-1|NA
CAGKGASSSMNTEAFF
>TRBV9|TRBJ2-4|NA
CASSAQGLGDKNIQYF
>TRBV5-1|TRBJ1-1|few
CASSSGQTNTEAFF
>TRBV5-1|TRBJ2-5|NA
CASSLSNSGGRGETQYF
>TRBV25-1|TRBJ2-7|NA
CASSLDIAGYEQYF
>TRBV28|TRBJ2-3|NA
CASSLPGQGTDTQYF
>TRBV27|TRBJ1-5|NA
CASSLRQGGNQPQHF
>TRBV5-1|TRBJ1-2|NA
CASSPRDSSNLYGYTF
>TRBV28|TRBJ2-1|NA
CASTIAGGPNEQFF
>TRBV6-4|TRBJ2-1|once
CASSVSSGYNEQFF
>TRBV11-3|TRBJ2-6|NA
CASSCGQEPCSGANVLTF
>TRBV9|TRBJ2-1|NA
CASSVAGAGTAYNEQFF
>TRBV28|TRBJ1-1|NA
CASSVTDRLNTEAFF
>TRBV29-1|TRBJ1-4|once
CSAAGTANEKLFF
>TRBV29-1|TRBJ1-3|NA
CSVANRGQENTIYF
>TRBV9|TRBJ2-1|NA
CASSASGDEQFF
>TRBV19|TRBJ1-1|NA
CASSIVGTNTAFF
>TRBV28|TRBJ2-3|NA
CASSFLGGRRTDTQYF
>TRBV28|TRBJ1-5|once
CASSLGRGFRLPQHF
>TRBV2|TRBJ1-1|once
CASSRTDENTEAFF
>TRBV27|TRBJ1-4|NA
CASSLSTGPWEKLFF
>TRBV28|TRBJ2-7|once
CASSNSWADRAVEQYF
>TRBV27|TRBJ1-1|NA
CASSSLDRLAEAFF
>TRBV11-2|TRBJ2-7|once
CASSLRSFSEQYF
>TRBV7-2|TRBJ2-1|once
CASSLVRMYGEQFF